Listed below are T cell receptor beta chains from one sample, sequenced in a study of tissue T cells after allogeneic stem cell transplantation. Sequencing was performed with immunoSEQ multiplex PCR; in TCRdb, only in-frame clones are kept and a portion is missing. The sample contains approximately 6,500 clones, around 70% of which appear only once. The material was tissue from the rectum, obtained at autopsy. Receptors were obtained from a woman between 18 and 50 years old with breast cancer. CDR3s include the opening cysteine and the closing phenylalanine or tryptophan. Each record gives: clone size, D gene, V gene, J gene, CDR3 protein, CDR3 DNA. The D gene is left open where the match is weak. Clone size is shown for a subset of rows, as once, few, many or a class of expanded clone.

NA	NA	TRBV10-3	TRBJ2-5	CAISTGQGTSGQETQYF	TGTGCCATCAGCACGGGACAGGGAACTAGCGGTCAAGAGACCCAGTACTTC
NA	TRBD1	TRBV30	TRBJ2-7	CAWSPGQGDEQYF	TGTGCCTGGAGTCCGGGACAGGGGGATGAGCAGTACTTC
NA	NA	TRBV5-6	TRBJ2-7	CASSQAGISYEQYF	TGTGCCAGCAGCCAAGCAGGTATATCCTACGAGCAGTACTTC
NA	TRBD2	TRBV6-2/TRBV6-3	TRBJ2-5	CASSLGLASYQETQYF	TGTGCCAGCAGTTTGGGACTAGCTTCGTACCAAGAGACCCAGTACTTC
NA	NA	TRBV7-2	TRBJ2-1	CASSLVGGASYNEQFF	TGTGCCAGCAGCTTAGTGGGTGGGGCCTCCTACAATGAGCAGTTCTTC
NA	NA	TRBV19	TRBJ2-3	CASSINGGRTDTQYF	TGTGCCAGTAGTATTAACGGGGGCCGCACAGATACGCAGTATTTT
NA	TRBD1	TRBV7-2	TRBJ1-1	CASSPGGVGSEAFF	TGTGCCAGCAGCCCAGGGGGCGTGGGGTCTGAAGCTTTCTTT
NA	NA	TRBV6-5	TRBJ1-2	CASSYRSLQGPGYTF	TGTGCCAGCAGTTACCGAAGCCTACAGGGTCCTGGCTACACCTTC
NA	NA	TRBV4-3	TRBJ2-7	CASSQDLNRPYEQYF	TGCGCCAGCAGCCAAGATCTTAACAGACCCTACGAGCAGTACTTC
once	TRBD1	TRBV5-4	TRBJ1-5	CASSSYRDRVEQPQHF	TGTGCCAGCAGCTCCTACCGGGACAGGGTGGAACAGCCCCAGCATTTT